The 3 T cell receptor beta chains below all came from one sample that was sequenced in a study of CD8 T cells in ankylosing spondylitis. TCRdb reprocessed the 5' RACE reads with MiXCR, giving one entry per CDR3 protein. Here the sample spans some 240,000 distinct CDR3 sequences, 6% to 8% being singletons. Findings of the study overall: The study identified a TCR beta motif of fewer than 10 highly homologous variants that appeared characteristic of ankylosing spondylitis blood.

What these receptors recognize is not known. The specimen was blood, either unsorted or a sorted T cell fraction (not recorded which). The receptors were gathered from a male donor with ankylosing spondylitis.

In its sample, this clonotype was seen a few times. The rearrangement joins TRBV5-5 to TRBJ1-1; D unresolved. Germline CDR1 and CDR2: SGHKS and YYEKEE (reference sequence). V lost 0 bases and J lost 6, with 9 bases in between. The CDR3 spans 13 residues. The DNA for the CDR3 is TGTGCCAGCAGCTTGGATAGGGTCTCTGAAGCTTTCTTT. Its translation: CASSLDRVSEAFF.

Only a few counts were recorded for this clonotype. The gene calls are TRBV11-2 and TRBJ2-7; no reliable D call. With 1 base removed from V and 2 bases from J, the gap between germline ends came to 12 bases. CDR3 length equals 15 residues. Per the germline V gene, CDR1 is SGHAT and CDR2 is FQNNGV. Written as DNA, the CDR3 is TGTGCCAGCAGCTTAGCGAGGTTACTTACCTACGAGCAGTACTTC. Protein sequence: CASSLARLLTYEQYF. Full variable domain (outside the CDR3, taken from reference TRBV11-2 and TRBJ2-7): EAGVAQSPRYKIIEKRQSVAFWCNPISGHATLYWYQQILGQGPKLLIQFQNNGVVDDSQLPKDRFSAERLKGVDSTLKIQPAKLEDSAVYLCASSLARLLTYEQYFGPGTRLTVT.

Regarding this clonotype: This may be a read error, as it is one base from a much larger clone. This CDR3 fails to terminate in the conserved phenylalanine or tryptophan, so it likely reflects a read error. V usage is TRBV9 and J usage is TRBJ2-3, with D perhaps matching TRBD1 (5 bases). There are 15 residues in the CDR3. Germline loops: CDR1 SGDLS, CDR2 YYNGEE. Trimming shortened V by 0 bases and J by 1 base, and 9 bases separated the two germline ends. DNA for the CDR3: TGTGCCAGCAGCGTAGCAGGGTCCCGCACAGATACGCAGTATCTT. Translated: CASSVAGSRTDTQYL.